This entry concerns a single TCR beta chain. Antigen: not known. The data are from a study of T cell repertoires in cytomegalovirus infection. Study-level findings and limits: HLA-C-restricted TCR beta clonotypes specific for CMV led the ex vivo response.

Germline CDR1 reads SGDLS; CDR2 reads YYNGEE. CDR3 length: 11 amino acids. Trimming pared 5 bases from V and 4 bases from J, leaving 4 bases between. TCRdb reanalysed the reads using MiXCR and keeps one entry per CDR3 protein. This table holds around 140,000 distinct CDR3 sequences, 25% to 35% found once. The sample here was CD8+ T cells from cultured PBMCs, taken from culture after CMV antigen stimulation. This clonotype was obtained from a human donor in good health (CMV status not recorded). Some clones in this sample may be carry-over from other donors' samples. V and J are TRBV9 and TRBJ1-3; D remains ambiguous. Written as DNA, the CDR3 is TGTGCCAGCAGGAGCGGAAACACCATATATTTT. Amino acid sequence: CASRSGNTIYF.